This T cell receptor beta chain was found in a study of low-dose radiotherapy and immunotherapy resistance in tumors. In the study overall: The patients were given nivolumab 240 mg every two weeks and ipilimumab 1 mg/kg every six weeks, through an intravenous route.

Germline values: CDR1 LNHNV, CDR2 YYDKDF (reference sequence). Trimming took 2 bases from V and 5 from J; bases not matched to a gene: 14. This CDR3 region has 18 residues. Priming of first-strand cDNA relied on TRAV- and TRBV-specific primers (covering alpha and beta chains). Both a constant-region primer and a V-primer adapter served to amplify TCRs across roughly 20 PCR cycles. TCRdb reprocessed the reads via MiXCR and lists one record per CDR3 protein. The table records under 110,000 distinct CDR3 sequences, about a fifth of them present only once. Noted time point: after trial treatment. Treatment noted: LDRT plus nivolumab, ipilimumab, low-dose cyclophosphamide and aspirin (RACIN trial). The study gave donors nivolumab, ipilimumab, aspirin, low-dose cyclophosphamide and low-dose radiotherapy.

The starting material was PBMCs, obtained after low-dose radiotherapy plus immunotherapy. The origin of this receptor is a male donor with prostate cancer. The rearrangement joins TRBV15 to TRBJ2-5; TRBD1 matches at 10 bases. The CDR3 region has the DNA TGTGCCACCAGCAGAAGGCCATTGGGGACAGGGGCCGGGGAGACCCAGTACTTC. It specifies CATSRRPLGTGAGETQYF.